This TCR beta chain appears in the sequencing data of a study of T cell changes during pregnancy in multiple sclerosis. CDR3 size: 13 residues. Germline V gives CDR1 SGHDT, CDR2 YYEEEE. Repertoires were generated with immunoSEQ multiplex PCR, while TCRdb's copy carries only in-frame clones and drops some. The sample yields about 34,000 clones, 70% to 90% seen once. Sequencing used CD8+ T cells from peripheral blood mononuclear cells, obtained in the third trimester of pregnancy. The V call is TRBV5-6, the J call TRBJ2-5, with D possibly matching TRBD2 (5 bases). The J call may be incorrect, as the DNA end agrees better with TRBJ2-7. This TCR came from a female donor with multiple sclerosis, enrolled in a pregnancy study. The CDR3 sequence: CASSPGLQDEQYF. CDR3 nucleotide sequence: TGTGCCAGCAGCCCCGGACTGCAGGACGAGCAGTACTTC.